This T cell receptor beta chain came from a study of OX40 agonist ivuxolimab in advanced cancers. Notes on the study in general: People who partly responded at 0.1-3.0 mg/kg had some of the least clonal expansion seen. The average count of expanded clones was higher among CD8+ T cells than among CD4+. Several nonresponders also turned out to have low normalized T-cell clonal expansion.

The CDR3 totals 14 residues. The germline gives CDR1 SSHAT, CDR2 FNYEAQ (reference sequence). The method was immunoSEQ multiplex PCR; TCRdb's version includes in-frame clones alone and lacks a portion of them. The repertoire consists of about 68,000 clones, with around 84% occurring once and the leading ten covering around 1.6%. Concerning this clone: Its antigen is unidentified. At one end, the junction sequence differs from germline, possibly due to a read error.

The source is an adult with an advanced solid tumor such as melanoma, head and neck, liver or kidney cancer. The sample in question was CD4+ or CD8+ T cells sorted from blood, obtained in a trial of the OX40 agonist ivuxolimab. The gene calls are TRBV7-7 and TRBJ2-3; D unresolved. CDR3 sequence (DNA): TGTGCTAGCAGCTTAGCTGGCTCTGCGGATACGCAGTATTTT. As protein: CASSLAGSADTQYF.